A selection of T cell receptor beta chains follows, all from one sample in a study of molecular identifiers for immune sequencing clone quantification. TCRdb fed the PCR reads into MiXCR, producing one record per CDR3 protein. The data hold under 600,000 distinct CDR3 sequences, with about 25% observed a single time. Sequenced input: naive CD8+ T cells from blood, with Jurkat cell RNA spiked in. Receptor source: a human donor in good health. Some libraries in this study had Jurkat cell RNA spiked in. CDR3s include the opening cysteine and the closing phenylalanine or tryptophan.

TRBV9,TRBJ2-3,CASRGRDTDTQYF
TRBV4-2,TRBJ2-1,CASSQGAEQFF
TRBV4-3,TRBJ2-3,CASSQDRAIGDLAADTQYF
TRBV7-2,TRBJ2-5,CASSLENEQETQYF
TRBV4-1,TRBJ2-2,CASSQVVGRTGELFF
TRBV5-6,TRBJ2-1,CASSLLQGAVWDNEQFF
TRBV20-1,TRBJ1-2,CSARDSHREYGYTF
TRBV12-3/TRBV12-4,TRBJ2-3,CASSFGTDADTQYF
TRBV24-1,TRBJ2-5,CATSGSYSLQETQYF
TRBV12-3/TRBV12-4,TRBJ2-2,CASSDPSGVNTGELFF
TRBV19,TRBJ1-1,CATHLGGGGAFF
TRBV19,TRBJ2-2,CASSRQGETGELFF
TRBV19,TRBJ2-2,CASSPRQGYATGELFF
TRBV6-5,TRBJ2-7,CASSYSIDHYYEQYF
TRBV12-3/TRBV12-4,TRBJ1-1,CASSADRATEAFF
TRBV6-2/TRBV6-3,TRBJ2-5,CASSYTTGEVQETQYF
TRBV7-8,TRBJ1-2,CASSRGVNYGYTF
TRBV6-1,TRBJ2-7,CASSESIGSYEQYF
TRBV7-9,TRBJ2-1,CASSYPPGGRSAQFF
TRBV6-5,TRBJ1-1,CATSLYPHNTEAFF
TRBV9,TRBJ2-3,CASSARGFLHTDTQYF
TRBV19,TRBJ2-7,CASNAAPTYEQYF
TRBV5-1,TRBJ2-1,CASSSRSSYNEQFF
TRBV7-9,TRBJ2-1,CASSIEDRGPYNEQFF
TRBV9,TRBJ2-2,CASSVAGVGTGELFF
TRBV7-9,TRBJ2-7,CASSLEVRIYEQYF
TRBV5-1,TRBJ1-4,CASSSIGQGTNEKLFF
TRBV4-1,TRBJ2-7,CASSPGTGTAYSEQYF
TRBV7-6,TRBJ1-1,CASSLATGKAFF
TRBV7-2,TRBJ2-4,CASSPSGRSAKNIQYF
TRBV12-3/TRBV12-4,TRBJ2-5,CASSLPGSEETQYF
TRBV5-1,TRBJ2-1,CAGRAGGLSLYNEQFF
TRBV10-2,TRBJ1-2,CASSEGGGGYGYTF
TRBV7-8,TRBJ1-5,CASSNTAASNQPQHF
TRBV24-1,TRBJ2-3,CATSDGVGSGDTQYF
TRBV4-3,TRBJ2-3,CASSPGQGRNTQYF
TRBV28,TRBJ2-3,CAGSFIGGAEDTQYF
TRBV20-1,TRBJ2-1,CSARDGGHEQFF